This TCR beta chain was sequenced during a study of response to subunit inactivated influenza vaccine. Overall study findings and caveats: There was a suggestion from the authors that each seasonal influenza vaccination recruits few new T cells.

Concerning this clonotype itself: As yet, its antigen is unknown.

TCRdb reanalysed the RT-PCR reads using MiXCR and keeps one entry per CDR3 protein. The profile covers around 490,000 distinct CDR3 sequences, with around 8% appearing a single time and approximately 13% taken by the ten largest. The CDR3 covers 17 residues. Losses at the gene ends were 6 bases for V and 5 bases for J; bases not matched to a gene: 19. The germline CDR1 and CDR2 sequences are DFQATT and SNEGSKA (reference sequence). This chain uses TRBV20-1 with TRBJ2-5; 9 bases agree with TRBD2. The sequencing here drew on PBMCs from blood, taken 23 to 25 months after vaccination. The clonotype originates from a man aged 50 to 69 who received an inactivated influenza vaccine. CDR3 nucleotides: TGCAGTGCCTTACCGGGACTAGCTCAAAACAATGGGGAGACCCAGTACTTC. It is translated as CSALPGLAQNNGETQYF.